The clone carrying this T cell receptor (beta chain) was seen at least ten times. No antigen is known for it. Template material for amplifying TCR beta CDR3 regions consisted of RNA transcripts. A set of HTBI primers served as the primers for a first-round RT-PCR of the TCR CDR3. TCRdb ran MiXCR on the multiplex PCR reads and lists one entry per CDR3 protein. The table records almost 250,000 distinct CDR3 sequences, roughly a quarter of them present only once. The CDR3 covers 14 residues. After removal of 4 bases from V and 4 bases from J, the junction contained 6 bases not matched to a gene. CDR1 is SGHRS, CDR2 YFSETQ, per germline. Ophthalmopathy in the patients scored at least 3 on Clinical Activity Score and at least 4 on NOSPECS grade, lasting under 3 months. Uncontrolled infection, other autoimmune disease, pregnancy or lactation led to exclusion. Thyroid ultrasound, orbital computed tomography, clinical symptoms, and serum thyroxine and TRAb underpinned diagnoses.

This record belongs to a study of T cells in Graves' hyperthyroidism and ophthalmopathy. Regarding the study as a whole: Ophthalmopathy got predicted by the model a median approximately 6.3 months before its onset.

Material for sequencing was blood. The chain combines TRBV5-1 with TRBJ2-5; 8 bases agree with TRBD1. The sequence came from a woman in her thirties or forties with Graves' ophthalmopathy. In nucleotides, the CDR3 is TGCGCCAGCAGCCGGACAGGGTCCCCAGAGACCCAGTACTTC. It encodes CASSRTGSPETQYF.